A selection of T cell receptor beta chains follows, all from one sample in a study of cytomegalovirus exposure and HLA in healthy donors. Data came from immunoSEQ multiplex PCR; TCRdb stores just in-frame clones and leaves some out. The sample consists of 150,000 to 250,000 clones, 70% to 85% of them appearing once. Sequencing input: PBMCs. The receptor source for this set is a boy aged 2 to 10 in good health and CMV-seronegative. CDR3s include the opening cysteine and the closing phenylalanine or tryptophan. The order of the fields is clone size, V gene, D gene, J gene, CDR3 protein, CDR3 DNA. A D gene is named only where the DNA matches it firmly. Some rows have no size entry. The others give once, few or many, or a class for an expanded clone.

>few|TRBV29-1|NA|TRBJ1-2
CSVQQVDYGYTF
TGCAGCGTTCAACAGGTTGACTATGGCTACACCTTC
>NA|TRBV27|TRBD1|TRBJ2-5
CASSSLRDRVRETQYF
TGTGCCAGTAGTTCCCTCCGGGACAGGGTGAGAGAGACCCAGTACTTC
>NA|TRBV7-6|TRBD1|TRBJ2-2
CASSLDAGGTGELFF
TGTGCCAGCAGCTTAGATGCAGGGGGCACCGGGGAGCTGTTTTTT
>NA|TRBV7-2|NA|TRBJ1-1
CASSPVSQGNEAFF
TGTGCCAGCAGCCCGGTCTCCCAGGGTAATGAAGCTTTCTTT
>NA|TRBV7-2|NA|TRBJ2-7
CASSLGRTGFEQYF
TGTGCCAGCAGCTTAGGCCGTACGGGGTTCGAGCAGTACTTC
>NA|TRBV30|NA|TRBJ2-3
CAWSRTGIGGTQYF
TGTGCCTGGAGTCGTACAGGGATTGGGGGTACGCAGTATTTT
>NA|TRBV5-1|TRBD1|TRBJ1-1
CASTRTGREGTEAFF
TGCGCCAGCACTCGGACAGGACGGGAGGGCACTGAAGCTTTCTTT
>NA|TRBV2|NA|TRBJ2-4
CASSEVLGTNKNIQYF
TGTGCCAGCAGTGAAGTCTTGGGGACAAACAAAAACATTCAGTACTTC
>NA|TRBV10-3|NA|TRBJ1-1
CAIATGSTEAFF
TGTGCCATCGCAACAGGATCTACTGAAGCTTTCTTT
>NA|TRBV19|NA|TRBJ1-5
CASSTGQSHSNQPQHF
TGTGCCAGTAGTACTGGACAGAGCCATAGCAATCAGCCCCAGCATTTT
>NA|TRBV19|NA|TRBJ1-4
CASSTGGLEKLFF
TGTGCCAGTAGTACGGGGGGCCTTGAAAAACTGTTTTTT
>NA|TRBV7-2|TRBD1|TRBJ2-7
CASSFRDRVYEQYF
TGTGCCAGCAGCTTCCGGGACAGGGTCTACGAGCAGTACTTC
>NA|TRBV7-9|TRBD1|TRBJ2-3
CASSSPPWTGSVTDTQYF
TGTGCCAGCAGTTCCCCCCCATGGACAGGGAGCGTGACAGATACGCAGTATTTT
>NA|TRBV10-3|NA|TRBJ1-1
CAISTPLKDITEAFF
TGTGCCATCAGTACCCCCCTCAAGGACATCACTGAAGCTTTCTTT
>NA|TRBV29-1|NA|TRBJ1-2
CSVYSQEQGLKGYTF
TGCAGCGTCTATAGTCAGGAACAGGGCCTAAAGGGCTACACCTTC
>NA|TRBV2|NA|TRBJ1-2
CASSEAPGGWGYTF
TGTGCCAGCAGTGAAGCGCCGGGAGGGTGGGGCTACACCTTC
>once|TRBV10-3|NA|TRBJ2-5
CAISEHKITGETQYF
TGTGCCATCAGTGAGCACAAAATTACGGGGGAGACCCAGTACTTC
>NA|TRBV5-1|NA|TRBJ2-3
CASSQATDTQYF
TGCGCCAGCAGTCAGGCGACAGATACGCAGTATTTT
>NA|TRBV5-8|TRBD1|TRBJ1-1
CASSLAGTGREAFF
TGTGCCAGCAGCTTGGCCGGGACAGGGCGGGAAGCTTTCTTT
>NA|TRBV6-6|NA|TRBJ2-7
CASSYSGTGVYEQYF
TGTGCCAGCAGTTACTCGGGTACAGGAGTCTACGAGCAGTACTTC
>NA|TRBV11-1|NA|TRBJ1-1
CASSLDSYTEAFF
TGTGCCAGCAGCCTAGACAGCTACACTGAAGCTTTCTTT
>once|TRBV4-2|TRBD1|TRBJ2-7
CASSEEVQGGGEQYF
TGTGCCAGCAGCGAAGAGGTACAGGGGGGCGGCGAGCAGTACTTC
>NA|TRBV7-9|NA|TRBJ2-5
CASSAGLRQETQYF
TGTGCCAGCAGCGCCGGACTACGCCAAGAGACCCAGTACTTC
>NA|TRBV5-1|TRBD2|TRBJ2-5
CASSLATSSETQYF
TGCGCCAGCAGCTTGGCGACTAGCAGTGAGACCCAGTACTTC
>NA|TRBV6-1|TRBD1|TRBJ1-2
CASSEMWDSGYTF
TGTGCCAGCAGTGAAATGTGGGACAGTGGCTACACCTTC
>NA|TRBV10-3|NA|TRBJ2-7
CAISVDRIHEQYF
TGTGCCATCAGTGTAGACAGGATCCACGAGCAGTACTTC
>NA|TRBV7-6|NA|TRBJ2-7
CASSPGTGPYEQYF
TGTGCCAGCAGCCCAGGGACTGGCCCCTACGAGCAGTACTTC
>NA|TRBV9|TRBD2|TRBJ2-1
CASSDSTSGGNNEQFF
TGTGCCAGCAGCGATTCGACTAGCGGGGGGAACAATGAGCAGTTCTTC
>NA|TRBV5-1|NA|TRBJ2-1
CASSLDAGDDEQFF
TGCGCCAGCAGCTTGGATGCAGGGGACGATGAGCAGTTCTTC
>NA|TRBV5-1|TRBD2|TRBJ2-1
CASSLGLAGDSYNEQFF
TGCGCCAGCAGCTTGGGACTAGCGGGGGACTCCTACAATGAGCAGTTCTTC
>NA|TRBV9|TRBD1|TRBJ2-7
CASSVAVGQGYEQYF
TGTGCCAGCAGCGTAGCTGTGGGACAGGGTTACGAGCAGTACTTC
>once|TRBV6-6|TRBD2|TRBJ2-1
CASTRGSGGAQEQFF
TGTGCCAGCACCCGAGGGAGCGGGGGGGCCCAGGAGCAGTTCTTC
>NA|TRBV6-1|NA|TRBJ1-1
CASSVVRGGQNTEAFF
TGTGCCAGCAGTGTAGTTCGAGGCGGTCAGAACACTGAAGCTTTCTTT
>NA|TRBV30|NA|TRBJ2-1
CAWSRGSNEQFF
TGTGCCTGGAGTCGGGGGAGCAATGAGCAGTTCTTC
>few|TRBV7-2|NA|TRBJ1-6
CASSLLAGDIGSPLHF
TGTGCCAGCAGCTTACTGGCCGGGGACATCGGTTCACCCCTCCACTTT
>NA|TRBV7-8|NA|TRBJ1-2
CASSLALDSHYGYTF
TGTGCCAGCAGCTTAGCGCTTGACAGCCACTATGGCTACACCTTC
>NA|TRBV10-3|TRBD1|TRBJ1-6
CAISDPGQGVNSPLHF
TGTGCCATCAGTGATCCGGGACAGGGGGTTAATTCACCCCTCCACTTT
>NA|TRBV7-7|NA|TRBJ2-2
CASSLAPGTGELFF
TGTGCTAGCAGCTTAGCGCCGGGTACCGGGGAGCTGTTTTTT
>NA|TRBV5-1|NA|TRBJ2-7
CASSLRTQAYEQYF
TGCGCCAGCAGCCTCCGGACACAAGCCTACGAGCAGTACTTC
>NA|TRBV9|NA|TRBJ1-1
CASSAEGNTEAFF
TGTGCCAGCAGCGCCGAGGGGAACACTGAAGCTTTCTTT
>NA|TRBV29-1|NA|TRBJ1-1
CSVEEELNTEAFF
TGCAGCGTTGAAGAGGAGCTGAACACTGAAGCTTTCTTT
>NA|TRBV7-2|TRBD1|TRBJ1-2
CASSLAGTGGEGYTF
TGTGCCAGCAGCTTAGCTGGGACAGGGGGTGAAGGCTACACCTTC
>NA|TRBV5-1|NA|TRBJ2-5
CASSPIQGETQYF
TGCGCCAGCAGCCCTATACAGGGAGAGACCCAGTACTTC